This TCR beta chain appears in the sequencing data of a study of T cells after yellow fever vaccination. General observations from the study: Sorted repertoires could include abundant contaminating clonotypes from bulk cells. The appearance of a small share of clonotypes in both CD4 and CD8 compartments was observed. Booster samples showed a return of most primary-vaccination clones (about 96% CD4, 70% to 90% CD8).

This clonotype has only a few counts. As yet, its antigen is unknown. Germline CDR1 reads SGHTA; CDR2 reads FQGNSA. The CDR3 spans 12 residues. V was clipped by 4 bases and J by 4 bases, with 5 bases between them. The study made its TCR cDNA through 5'RACE template switching. That step introduced a universal primer site along with UMIs. Using its own MiXCR run on the 5' RACE reads, TCRdb lists one record per CDR3 protein. The sample contains some 160,000 distinct CDR3 sequences, around 9% of which appear only once. The rearrangement joins TRBV7-2 to TRBJ2-1, with no clear D. The receptor comes from a man younger than 35 who received the YFV17D yellow fever vaccine. This sample comprised CD8+ T cells sorted from PBMCs, obtained 45 days after the yellow fever booster vaccination. Here the CDR3 DNA reads TGTGCCAGCAGCTCCGAGTACAATGAGCAGTTCTTC. The encoded protein is CASSSEYNEQFF.